Presented here are 27 T cell receptor beta chains from one specimen sequenced in a study of blood T cell repertoires in COVID-19. Sequencing used immunoSEQ multiplex PCR; TCRdb keeps in-frame clones, though not all of them. Here the sample spans 200,000 to 250,000 clones, roughly nine tenths being singletons. The sequencing input was peripheral blood. The receptors come from a man in his sixties with acute or convalescent COVID-19.

The V gene is TRBV5-6, the J gene TRBJ1-6; D unclear. CDR1 is SGHDT and CDR2 is YYEEEE in the germline V gene. Trimming pared 4 bases from V and 7 bases from J, leaving 9 bases between. The CDR3 contains 13 residues. CDR3 sequence (DNA): TGTGCCAGCAGCCCTACCAGGAATTCACCCCTCCACTTT. Its translation: CASSPTRNSPLHF.

Here the CDR3 reads CAWSVVLAEVGEQFF. The CDR3 DNA reads TGTGCCTGGAGTGTAGTACTAGCGGAGGTGGGTGAGCAGTTCTTC. V and J are TRBV30 and TRBJ2-1, with 8 bases aligning to TRBD2. The CDR3 contains 15 residues. V lost 0 bases and J lost 9; bases outside the gene matches: 10. Germline V CDR1 and CDR2: GTSNPN, SVGIG (reference sequence).

The V call is TRBV7-9, the J call TRBJ2-1; perhaps TRBD1 as D (5 bases). CDR1 SEHNR and CDR2 FQNEAQ come from the germline V gene (reference sequence). This CDR3 contains 15 residues. Trimming stripped 1 base from V and 1 base from J, with 8 bases between. CDR3 nucleotide sequence: TGTGCCAGCAGCTTAGAGGGGTTATCCTACAATGAGCAGTTCTTC. This translates into CASSLEGLSYNEQFF. The entire variable domain, with the rest obtained from reference TRBV7-9 and TRBJ2-1, is as follows: DTGVSQNPRHKITKRGQNVTFRCDPISEHNRLYWYRQTLGQGPEFLTYFQNEAQLEKSRLLSDRFSAERPKGSFSTLEIQRTEQGDSAMYLCASSLEGLSYNEQFFGPGTRLTVL.

V usage is TRBV7-3 and J usage is TRBJ2-5; possibly TRBD2 for D (5 bases). The CDR3 has 13 residues. V lost 3 bases and J lost 4, with 9 bases in between. CDR1 is SGHTA and CDR2 is FQGTGA in the germline V gene. CDR3 sequence (DNA): TGTGCCAGCAGCTTTCGGGGTCCAGAGACCCAGTACTTC. It yields the protein CASSFRGPETQYF.

This sequence joins TRBV25-1 and TRBJ2-2, with 9 positions matching TRBD1. This CDR3 contains 16 residues. Germline trimming cut 3 bases from V and 4 bases from J; bases unmatched to any gene: 6. Germline V CDR1 and CDR2: MGHDK, SYGVNS. The CDR3 protein is CASSDQGQGVTGELFF. The CDR3 DNA reads as TGTGCCAGCAGTGATCAGGGACAGGGTGTCACCGGGGAGCTGTTTTTT.

There are a few counts of this clone. The CDR3 region is CASSQESRTSGRNEQYF. CDR3 coding DNA: TGTGCCAGCAGCCAAGAATCACGGACTAGCGGGAGGAACGAGCAGTACTTC. V usage is TRBV3-1 (or the pseudogene TRBV3-2) and J usage is TRBJ2-7; 14 bases map to TRBD2. J gave up 5 bases and V 0 bases, and 6 bases lay outside the gene matches. The CDR3 covers 17 residues. Germline CDR1 is LGHDT and CDR2 is YNNKEL (reference sequence).

This clone was recorded only once. V gene TRBV7-9 combines with J gene TRBJ2-1, with 9 bases that match TRBD2. CDR1 is SEHNR, CDR2 FQNEAQ, per germline (reference sequence). Trimming at V came to 10 bases and at J to 0 bases, leaving 16 bases not matched to a gene. The CDR3 loop spans 18 amino acids. CDR3 nucleotides: TGTGCCACCTCCCGTGGTAGCGGGAGACCTTACTCCTACAATGAGCAGTTCTTC. Translated: CATSRGSGRPYSYNEQFF.

This clone was observed a few times. The chain employs TRBV27 and TRBJ1-5; TRBD1 matches at 8 bases. CDR1 and CDR2 (germline): MNHEY, SMNVEV (reference sequence). Unmatched junction bases numbered 12, after V lost 6 bases and J lost 2 bases. The CDR3 loop spans 17 amino acids. The CDR3 nucleotides read TGTGCCAGCAGCAGGTCCCTACCGGGACAGGGCAATCAGCCCCAGCATTTT. Protein sequence: CASSRSLPGQGNQPQHF.

The chain recombines TRBV2 with TRBJ2-7, with 8 bases matching TRBD2. J lost 5 bases, V lost 4 bases, and 7 bases had no gene match. Germline V gene data show CDR1 as SNHLY and CDR2 as FYNNEI. The CDR3 is 14 amino acids. Written as DNA, the CDR3 is TGTGCCAGCAGTGTGGGACTAGTGAACCACGAGCAGTACTTC. It yields the protein CASSVGLVNHEQYF.

The CDR3 DNA reads as TGTGCCAGCAGTTACCGGGGGAGCTCTGGAAACACCATATATTTT. This encodes CASSYRGSSGNTIYF. The J gene is TRBJ1-3, the V gene TRBV6-5; TRBD1 is a possible D gene (5 bases). This CDR3 is built from 15 residues. The V and J ends lost 2 bases and 0 bases respectively, with 8 bases between them. The germline V gene has CDR1 MNHEY and CDR2 SVGAGI.

The chain couples TRBV5-5 to TRBJ1-5; the match to TRBD1 covers 9 bases. The CDR3 is made up of 15 amino acids. Germline CDR1 is SGHKS and CDR2 is YYEKEE (reference sequence). J lost 1 base, V lost 6 bases, and 5 bases had no gene match. The CDR3 loop is CASTPGQGSNQPQHF. The CDR3 nucleotides are TGTGCCAGCACCCCGGGACAGGGAAGCAATCAGCCCCAGCATTTT.

V is TRBV9 and J is TRBJ1-3; D is unclear. Between the trimmed V and J ends, which lost 3 bases and 4 bases, there was a span of 14 bases. The germline V gene has CDR1 SGDLS and CDR2 YYNGEE. This CDR3 is 15 amino acids long. CDR3 sequence reads: CASSASGREGNTIYF. CDR3 nucleotide sequence: TGTGCCAGCAGCGCGTCGGGGAGGGAAGGAAACACCATATATTTT.

The chain employs TRBV9 and TRBJ1-4; D might be TRBD1 (5 bases). Per germline, CDR1 SGDLS and CDR2 YYNGEE. This CDR3 is built from 16 residues. V was clipped by 4 bases and J by 6 bases, with 19 bases between them. The chain's CDR3 is CASSPRGRGRDEKLFF. As DNA, the CDR3 is TGTGCCAGCAGCCCCCGAGGGAGGGGTCGTGATGAAAAACTGTTTTTT.

The chain is built from TRBV7-8 and TRBJ2-7, with 8 bases identical to TRBD1. Germline V gene sequence: CDR1 SGHVS, CDR2 FQNEAQ. The CDR3 is made up of 14 amino acids. The V and J ends lost 7 bases and 3 bases, in that order; junction bases with no gene match: 8. Here the CDR3 reads CASTLGTGDYEQYF. The DNA for the CDR3 is TGTGCCAGCACCCTAGGGACAGGAGACTACGAGCAGTACTTC.

The chain recombines TRBV24-1 with TRBJ1-2, with TRBD1 identical over 9 bases. After removal of 4 bases from V and 8 bases from J, the junction contained 7 bases not matched to a gene. The V gene's germline CDR1 is KGHDR and CDR2 SFDVKD. The length of the CDR3 is 14 residues. The CDR3 sequence: CATSDRQGTGGYTF. The CDR3 DNA follows: TGTGCCACCAGTGACCGACAGGGGACAGGGGGCTACACCTTC.

V gene TRBV10-3 combines with J gene TRBJ2-5, with 8 positions matching TRBD1. The CDR3 extends over 15 amino acids. The V segment lost 5 bases and the J segment 1 base; nucleotides outside the gene matches: 6. Germline V lookup: CDR1 ENHRY, CDR2 SYGVKD. The CDR3 region is CAISPGTGVQETQYF. CDR3 coding DNA: TGTGCCATCAGTCCCGGGACAGGAGTCCAAGAGACCCAGTACTTC.

J is TRBJ2-7 and V is TRBV6-5, with D unclear. This CDR3 comprises 14 residues. The V and J ends lost 0 bases and 2 bases respectively, with 8 bases between them. CDR1 is MNHEY, CDR2 SVGAGI, per germline. The CDR3 is CASSYSSRAYEQYF. Here the CDR3 DNA reads TGTGCCAGCAGTTACTCTTCTCGAGCCTACGAGCAGTACTTC.

This chain joins TRBV5-1 and TRBJ2-7; 8 bases agree with TRBD1. V shed 0 bases and J 2 bases; nucleotides not matched to a gene: 7. Germline V gene sequence: CDR1 SGHRS, CDR2 YFSETQ. The CDR3 loop spans 16 amino acids. As DNA, the CDR3 is TGCGCCAGCAGCTTGGGGGGGACAGGACCCGCCTACGAGCAGTACTTC. Translated: CASSLGGTGPAYEQYF.

For the CDR3, the DNA is TGTGCCAGCAGTTACTCGAGGACTAGCGGGAGGGCCTACGAGCAGTACTTC. It codes for CASSYSRTSGRAYEQYF. The chain joins TRBV6-2 or TRBV6-3 to TRBJ2-7; 15 bases fit TRBD2. The length of the CDR3 is 17 residues. CDR1 and CDR2 (germline): MNHEY, SVGEGT. V gave up 0 bases and J gave up 2 bases; unmatched junction bases: 2.

V is TRBV11-2 and J is TRBJ2-7, with 9 bases that match TRBD1. CDR3 size: 16 residues. CDR1 and CDR2 from the germline V gene are SGHAT and FQNNGV. The V and J ends lost 0 bases and 4 bases, in that order; junction bases with no gene match: 7. Written as DNA, the CDR3 is TGTGCCAGCAGCTTAGATCCCGGACAGGGGCGGTACGAGCAGTACTTC. Its protein is CASSLDPGQGRYEQYF.

The chain couples TRBV5-1 to TRBJ2-5, with 10 bases aligning to TRBD1. J lost 3 bases, V lost 4 bases, and 3 bases had no gene match. The CDR3 spans 14 residues. Germline V lookup: CDR1 SGHRS, CDR2 YFSETQ. The CDR3 here is CASSPGTGEETQYF. The CDR3 DNA sequence: TGCGCCAGCAGCCCTGGGACAGGGGAAGAGACCCAGTACTTC.

This clone has only one observation. This sequence joins TRBV19 and TRBJ1-2, with D maybe TRBD1 (5 bases). The CDR3 sequence is 15 residues long. Germline CDR1 is LNHDA and CDR2 is SQIVND (reference sequence). V dropped 3 bases and J dropped 1 base, with 12 bases sitting between them. The CDR3 nucleotides read TGTGCCAGTAGTATTCGCCCCGGGGGTAACTATGGCTACACCTTC. The encoded protein is CASSIRPGGNYGYTF.

The chain links TRBV30 to TRBJ1-5, with D perhaps matching TRBD1 (5 bases). The CDR3 has 13 amino acids. V was pared by 1 base and J by 7 bases, with 11 bases between. Per germline, CDR1 GTSNPN and CDR2 SVGIG (reference sequence). The CDR3 sequence: CAWSEGVFQPQHF. In DNA form, the CDR3 reads TGTGCCTGGAGTGAAGGGGTTTTCCAGCCCCAGCATTTT.

The sample holds one count of this clone. The chain uses TRBV7-2 and TRBJ2-7; 8 nucleotides agree with TRBD1. The CDR3 spans 13 residues. The V gene's germline CDR1 is SGHTA and CDR2 FQGNSA. The V segment lost 4 bases and the J segment 5 bases; nucleotides outside the gene matches: 4. This CDR3 reads CASSSGQGNEQYF. Here the CDR3 DNA reads TGTGCCAGCAGCTCCGGACAGGGAAACGAGCAGTACTTC.

As concerns this clone: Other nucleotide sequences from this sample produce the same CDR3. The chain joins TRBV7-9 to TRBJ2-2; 7 bases are a match to TRBD1. The germline V gene has CDR1 SEHNR and CDR2 FQNEAQ (reference sequence). The CDR3 is made up of 16 amino acids. With V trimmed by 1 base and J by 1 base, 3 bases remained unmatched. The CDR3 DNA sequence: TGTGCCAGCAGCTTAGGGCAGGGGGAGAACACCGGGGAGCTGTTTTTT. Translated: CASSLGQGENTGELFF.

CDR3 coding DNA: TGCGCCAGCAGCTTCCGGGAGCCAGAAGGCTACACCTTC. Protein: CASSFREPEGYTF. The rearrangement uses TRBV5-1 and TRBJ1-2; D remains unclear. The V end was cut by 2 bases, the J end by 8 bases, with 13 bases between. The CDR3 extends over 13 amino acids. Germline V gene lookup returns CDR1 SGHRS and CDR2 YFSETQ.

This chain joins TRBV12-3 or TRBV12-4 and TRBJ1-1; no clear D gene. Trimming removed 7 bases at V and 5 bases at J, with 8 bases between. The CDR3 consists of 11 residues. CDR3 nucleotide sequence: TGTGCCAGCACCGTAATGACTGAAGCTTTCTTT. Its protein product is CASTVMTEAFF.